A selection of T cell receptor beta chains follows, all from one sample in a study of T cell responses to AZD1222 COVID-19 vaccine. Profiling relied on immunoSEQ multiplex PCR, and the TCRdb table lists in-frame clones only, not all of them. The sample includes roughly 100,000 clones, roughly 80% of them seen just once. Material: peripheral blood, obtained on day 0 of AZD1222 vaccination. Receptor source: an adult in good health. Each CDR3 is given with its conserved first and last residue. The order of the fields is J gene, V gene, clone size, D gene, CDR3 protein, CDR3 DNA. A D gene is named only where the DNA matches it firmly. Clone size appears in some rows only: once, few, many, or a class for an expanded clone.

TRBJ1-5	TRBV19	-	-	CASSFEDSHQPQHF	TGTGCCAGTAGTTTTGAGGACAGCCATCAGCCCCAGCATTTT
TRBJ2-5	TRBV5-4	-	TRBD2	CASSLKRGGQETQYF	TGTGCCAGCAGCTTGAAGCGGGGGGGCCAGGAGACCCAGTACTTC
TRBJ1-6	TRBV12-3/TRBV12-4	-	-	CASSPNNSPLHF	TGTGCCAGCAGTCCCAATAATTCACCCCTCCACTTT
TRBJ2-5	TRBV11-2	-	TRBD2	CASSSSRTSGEYQETQYF	TGTGCCAGCAGCTCGAGTCGGACTAGCGGGGAGTACCAAGAGACCCAGTACTTC
TRBJ2-7	TRBV9	-	-	CASSVGPYGEQYF	TGTGCCAGCAGCGTAGGACCCTATGGGGAGCAGTACTTC
TRBJ2-1	TRBV25-1	-	TRBD2	CASRASGGRNEQFF	TGTGCCAGCAGAGCTAGCGGGGGTCGGAATGAGCAGTTCTTC
TRBJ2-2	TRBV5-1	few	TRBD2	CASSQLAGNRGTGELFF	TGCGCCAGCAGCCAACTAGCGGGGAATCGTGGCACCGGGGAGCTGTTTTTT
TRBJ1-1	TRBV2	-	TRBD1	CASGRQGVGAFF	TGTGCCAGCGGCCGACAGGGTGTGGGTGCTTTCTTT
TRBJ1-2	TRBV5-6	-	-	CASSLDRAYGYTF	TGTGCCAGCAGCTTGGATAGGGCCTATGGCTACACCTTC
TRBJ2-1	TRBV14	-	TRBD2	CASSRGGALNEQFF	TGTGCCAGCAGCCGCGGGGGGGCCCTCAATGAGCAGTTCTTC
TRBJ1-5	TRBV2	-	-	CASSRVEGQPQHF	TGTGCCAGCAGTCGGGTGGAAGGTCAGCCCCAGCATTTT
TRBJ1-1	TRBV5-6	-	-	CASKIGGEAFF	TGTGCCAGCAAAATAGGGGGTGAAGCTTTCTTT
TRBJ1-6	TRBV6-2/TRBV6-3	once	-	CASSSQGGSPLHF	TGTGCCAGCAGTTCACAAGGGGGATCACCCCTCCACTTT
TRBJ1-5	TRBV6-2/TRBV6-3	-	-	CASSWTQNQPQHF	TGTGCCAGCAGTTGGACTCAAAATCAGCCCCAGCATTTT
TRBJ2-2	TRBV5-1	-	-	CASSFRESNTGELFF	TGCGCCAGCAGCTTCCGGGAATCGAACACCGGGGAGCTGTTTTTT
TRBJ1-3	TRBV7-2	-	-	CASSSFTGLGGNTIYF	TGTGCCAGCAGCTCCTTCACAGGGTTGGGAGGAAACACCATATATTTT
TRBJ2-7	TRBV5-4	few	TRBD1	CASSWTTGGYEQYF	TGTGCCAGCAGCTGGACCACAGGGGGCTACGAGCAGTACTTC
TRBJ1-1	TRBV5-1	-	TRBD1	CASSDLQGIKETEAFF	TGCGCCAGCAGCGACCTACAGGGGATAAAGGAAACTGAAGCTTTCTTT
TRBJ1-4	TRBV2	-	-	CASSKGTPAESNEKLFF	TGTGCCAGCAGCAAGGGGACCCCCGCAGAGAGTAATGAAAAACTGTTTTTT
TRBJ1-4	TRBV27	-	-	CASSSRWRDPNEKLFF	TGTGCCAGCAGTTCCCGCTGGAGGGACCCGAATGAAAAACTGTTTTTT
TRBJ2-3	TRBV7-7	once	TRBD2	CASSLGAGGSTDTQYF	TGTGCTAGCAGCTTAGGAGCGGGGGGATCCACAGATACGCAGTATTTT
TRBJ1-5	TRBV27	few	-	CASSPTGYNQPQHF	TGTGCCAGCAGTCCTACGGGCTACAATCAGCCCCAGCATTTT
TRBJ1-6	TRBV2	-	-	CASSLTGRSYNSPLHF	TGTGCCAGCAGTCTTACAGGGCGGTCCTATAATTCACCCCTCCACTTT
TRBJ2-5	TRBV7-9	-	TRBD1	CASSLRDRILQETQYF	TGTGCCAGCAGCCTCCGGGACAGGATCCTCCAAGAGACCCAGTACTTC
TRBJ1-5	TRBV2	-	-	CAGGRDSNQPQHF	TGTGCCGGCGGGCGGGACAGCAATCAGCCCCAGCATTTT
TRBJ1-2	TRBV29-1	-	-	CSVDFNYGYTF	TGCAGCGTTGACTTTAACTATGGCTACACCTTC
TRBJ1-2	TRBV4-3	-	-	CASSQEFLDGVYGYTF	TGCGCCAGCAGCCAAGAATTTTTAGACGGGGTCTATGGCTACACCTTC
TRBJ2-1	TRBV5-1	-	TRBD2	CASSLGGGGRNEQFF	TGCGCCAGCAGCTTGGGTGGCGGGGGGCGAAATGAGCAGTTCTTC
TRBJ2-2	TRBV6-6	-	-	CASRFDRNTGELFF	TGTGCCAGCAGGTTTGACAGAAACACCGGGGAGCTGTTTTTT
TRBJ1-2	TRBV19	-	-	CASSIRGSANYGYTF	TGTGCCAGTAGTATAAGGGGTTCAGCTAACTATGGCTACACCTTC
TRBJ1-2	TRBV2	-	-	CASSDNPWAGSGYTF	TGTGCCAGCAGTGACAACCCTTGGGCCGGGAGTGGCTACACCTTC
TRBJ1-1	TRBV6-5	once	-	CASSYSGRLNTEAFF	TGTGCCAGCAGTTACTCCGGACGGCTTAACACTGAAGCTTTCTTT
TRBJ2-3	TRBV19	few	TRBD2	CASRTSGTDTQYF	TGTGCCAGCCGGACTAGCGGAACAGATACGCAGTATTTT
TRBJ2-5	TRBV7-2	-	-	CASSLGGPSAETQYF	TGTGCCAGCAGCTTAGGGGGGCCTAGCGCGGAGACCCAGTACTTC
TRBJ1-2	TRBV6-5	-	-	CASRGIYGYTF	TGTGCCAGCAGGGGGATCTATGGCTACACCTTC
TRBJ1-1	TRBV7-9	-	TRBD1	CASSLGYRGRRVNTEAFF	TGTGCCAGCAGCTTAGGTTATAGGGGGCGAAGAGTGAACACTGAAGCTTTCTTT
TRBJ2-2	TRBV4-2	-	-	CASGTGDANTGELFF	TGTGCCAGCGGAACAGGAGACGCGAACACCGGGGAGCTGTTTTTT
TRBJ1-1	TRBV11-2	-	TRBD1	CASSLTGGFMNTEAFF	TGTGCCAGCAGCTTAACAGGGGGGTTTATGAACACTGAAGCTTTCTTT
TRBJ1-4	TRBV4-3	-	-	CASSQDRASNEKLFF	TGCGCCAGCAGCCAAGACAGGGCGTCTAATGAAAAACTGTTTTTT
TRBJ2-1	TRBV7-2	-	TRBD2	CASSLRGSGGAYNEQFF	TGTGCCAGCAGCTTAAGGGGTAGCGGGGGGGCCTACAATGAGCAGTTCTTC
TRBJ2-2	TRBV15	-	TRBD1	CATSRDLGRQGHTGELFF	TGTGCCACCAGCAGAGATCTTGGGAGACAGGGGCACACCGGGGAGCTGTTTTTT
TRBJ1-2	TRBV3-1/TRBV3-2	-	-	CASSQGQGGGGYTF	TGTGCCAGCAGCCAAGGGCAGGGTGGCGGTGGCTACACCTTC
TRBJ1-3	TRBV7-9	-	-	CASSLLGGADLFSGNTIYF	TGTGCCAGCAGCTTATTAGGAGGTGCTGACCTATTCTCTGGAAACACCATATATTTT
TRBJ1-2	TRBV5-8	-	-	CASRIMGANYGYTF	TGTGCCAGCAGGATTATGGGGGCTAACTATGGCTACACCTTC
TRBJ1-1	TRBV12-2	-	-	CASRLVSGSPWMNTEAFF	TGTGCAAGTCGCTTAGTGTCAGGGTCCCCTTGGATGAACACTGAAGCTTTCTTT
TRBJ1-3	TRBV6-5	once	-	CGSRDPLSGNTIYF	TGTGGAAGCCGGGACCCCCTCTCTGGAAACACCATATATTTT
TRBJ2-2	TRBV6-5	-	-	CASSYSGGDTGELFF	TGTGCCAGCAGTTACTCAGGGGGAGACACCGGGGAGCTGTTTTTT
TRBJ1-2	TRBV18	once	-	CASSPEGRGYTF	TGTGCCAGCTCACCCGAGGGGAGAGGCTACACCTTC
TRBJ1-4	TRBV9	once	-	CASSQPGRNEKLFF	TGTGCCAGCAGCCAGCCGGGGAGGAATGAAAAACTGTTTTTT
TRBJ2-5	TRBV10-3	-	-	CAISESRGTQETQYF	TGTGCCATCAGTGAGTCTCGGGGCACCCAAGAGACCCAGTACTTC
TRBJ1-2	TRBV4-1	-	-	CASSQGNPNYGYTF	TGCGCCAGCAGCCAAGGGAACCCTAACTATGGCTACACCTTC
TRBJ2-2	TRBV5-1	-	TRBD2	CASSLTGRGELNTGELFF	TGCGCCAGCAGCTTGACGGGACGGGGGGAGTTGAACACCGGGGAGCTGTTTTTT
TRBJ2-3	TRBV7-2	-	TRBD2	CASSTGKRGGTDTQYF	TGTGCCAGCAGCACCGGGAAGCGGGGGGGCACAGATACGCAGTATTTT
TRBJ2-3	TRBV6-4	many	-	CASSEGGGPSDTQYF	TGTGCCAGCAGTGAAGGGGGGGGGCCATCAGATACGCAGTATTTT
TRBJ1-2	TRBV29-1	-	TRBD1	CSAGDSGNYGYTF	TGCAGCGCCGGGGACAGCGGTAACTATGGCTACACCTTC
TRBJ2-4	TRBV6-2/TRBV6-3	-	-	CASSRRTGQRIQYF	TGTGCCAGCAGTCGAAGGACGGGGCAGAGGATTCAGTACTTC